This T cell receptor beta chain was sequenced during a study of long-term antiretroviral therapy in people with HIV. Run at survey level, the immunoSEQ assay was version v3.0. Profiling relied on immunoSEQ multiplex PCR, and the TCRdb table lists in-frame clones only, not all of them. This table has 20,000 or so clones, over 65% appearing once. Trimming cost V 5 bases and J 9 bases, with 14 bases left between them. The CDR3 extends over 13 amino acids. Germline V gene sequence: CDR1 SGHTA, CDR2 FQGNSA. Researchers secured at least one pre-ART and at least two post-ART PBMC samples from each donor. The chain links TRBV7-2 to TRBJ1-5; TRBD1 might be the D (6 bases). The receptor's source is a woman in her forties or fifties with HIV. This specimen consisted of unsorted PBMCs, obtained 0.5 years before starting antiretroviral therapy. The CDR3 DNA reads as TGTGCCAGCAGCCAAGGGACACCTACGCCCCAGCATTTT. Its translation: CASSQGTPTPQHF. The variable domain in full, completed from reference TRBV7-2 and TRBJ1-5, reads GAGVSQSPSNKVTEKGKDVELRCDPISGHTALYWYRQSLGQGLEFLIYFQGNSAPDKSGLPSDRFSAERTGGSVSTLTIQRTQQEDSAVYLCASSQGTPTPQHFGDGTRLSIL.